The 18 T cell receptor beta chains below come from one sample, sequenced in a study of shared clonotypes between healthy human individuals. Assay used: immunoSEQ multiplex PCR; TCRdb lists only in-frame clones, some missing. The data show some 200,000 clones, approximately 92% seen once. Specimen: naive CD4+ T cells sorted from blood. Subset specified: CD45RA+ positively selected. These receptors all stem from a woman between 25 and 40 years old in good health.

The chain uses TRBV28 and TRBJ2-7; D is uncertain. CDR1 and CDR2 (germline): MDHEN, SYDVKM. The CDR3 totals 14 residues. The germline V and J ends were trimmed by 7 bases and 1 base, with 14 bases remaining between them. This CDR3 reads CASKAPDLSYEQYF. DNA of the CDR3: TGTGCCAGCAAGGCGCCCGACCTTTCCTACGAGCAGTACTTC.

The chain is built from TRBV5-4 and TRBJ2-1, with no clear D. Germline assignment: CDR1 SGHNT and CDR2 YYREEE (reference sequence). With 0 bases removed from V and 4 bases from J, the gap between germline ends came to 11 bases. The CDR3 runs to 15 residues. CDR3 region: CASSLGGSGYNEQFF. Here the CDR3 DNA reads TGTGCCAGCAGCTTGGGCGGAAGTGGGTACAATGAGCAGTTCTTC.

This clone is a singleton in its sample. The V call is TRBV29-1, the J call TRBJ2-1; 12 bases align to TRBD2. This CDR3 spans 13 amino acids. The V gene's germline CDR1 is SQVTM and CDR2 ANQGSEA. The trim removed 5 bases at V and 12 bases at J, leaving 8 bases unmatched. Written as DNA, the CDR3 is TGCAGCGTTTCAGGGACTAGCGGGCCCAGGCAGTTCTTC. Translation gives CSVSGTSGPRQFF.

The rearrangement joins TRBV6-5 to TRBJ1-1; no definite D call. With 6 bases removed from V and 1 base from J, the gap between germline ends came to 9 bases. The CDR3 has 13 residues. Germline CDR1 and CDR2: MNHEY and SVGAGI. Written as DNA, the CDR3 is TGTGCCAGCAGCTTCCGGGAGAACACTGAAGCTTTCTTT. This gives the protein CASSFRENTEAFF.

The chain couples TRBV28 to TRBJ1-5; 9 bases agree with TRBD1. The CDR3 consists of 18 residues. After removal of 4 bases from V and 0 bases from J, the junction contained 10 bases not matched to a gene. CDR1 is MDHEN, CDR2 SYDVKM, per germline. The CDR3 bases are TGTGCCAGCAGTTCCGGGACAGGGTGGCTTAATAGCAATCAGCCCCAGCATTTT. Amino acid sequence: CASSSGTGWLNSNQPQHF.

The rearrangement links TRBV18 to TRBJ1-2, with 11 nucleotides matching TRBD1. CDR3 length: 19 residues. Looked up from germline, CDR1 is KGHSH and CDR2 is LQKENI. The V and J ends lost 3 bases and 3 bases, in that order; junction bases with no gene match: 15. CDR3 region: CASSPNSGTGGFVHYGYTF. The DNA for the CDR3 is TGTGCCAGCTCACCCAACTCCGGGACAGGGGGTTTCGTGCACTATGGCTACACCTTC.

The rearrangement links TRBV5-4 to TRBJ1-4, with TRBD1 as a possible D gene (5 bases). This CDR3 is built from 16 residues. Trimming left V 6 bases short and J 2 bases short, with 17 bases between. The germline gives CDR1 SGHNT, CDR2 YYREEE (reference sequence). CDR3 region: CASTIKGRLTNEKLFF. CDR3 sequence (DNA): TGTGCCAGCACAATAAAGGGGCGCCTGACTAATGAAAAACTGTTTTTT.

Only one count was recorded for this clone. The CDR3 loop reads CASSRDGDAGQPQHF. Written as DNA, the CDR3 is TGTGCCAGCTCACGGGACGGAGACGCAGGCCAGCCCCAGCATTTT. This chain connects TRBV18 to TRBJ1-5; TRBD1 is a possible D gene (5 bases). Germline assignment: CDR1 KGHSH and CDR2 LQKENI. V lost 4 bases and J lost 7, with 17 bases in between. The CDR3 consists of 15 residues.

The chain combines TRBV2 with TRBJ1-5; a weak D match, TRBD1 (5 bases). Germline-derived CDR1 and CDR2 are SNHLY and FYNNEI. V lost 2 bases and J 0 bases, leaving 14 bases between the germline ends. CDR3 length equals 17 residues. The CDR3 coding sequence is TGTGCCAGCAGTGAATCAGGGACGTCGGTTAGCAATCAGCCCCAGCATTTT. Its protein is CASSESGTSVSNQPQHF.

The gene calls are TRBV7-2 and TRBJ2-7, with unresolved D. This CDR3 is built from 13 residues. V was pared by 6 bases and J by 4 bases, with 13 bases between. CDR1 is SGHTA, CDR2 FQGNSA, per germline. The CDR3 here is CASSSVRWYEQYF. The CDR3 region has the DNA TGTGCCAGCAGTTCTGTCAGGTGGTACGAGCAGTACTTC.

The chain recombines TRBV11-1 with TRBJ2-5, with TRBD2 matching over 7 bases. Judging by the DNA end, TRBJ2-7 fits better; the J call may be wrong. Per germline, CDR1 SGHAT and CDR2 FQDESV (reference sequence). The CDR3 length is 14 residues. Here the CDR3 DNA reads TGTGCCAGCAGGAATAGCGGGCCCCCCTACGAGCAGTACTTC. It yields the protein CASRNSGPPYEQYF.

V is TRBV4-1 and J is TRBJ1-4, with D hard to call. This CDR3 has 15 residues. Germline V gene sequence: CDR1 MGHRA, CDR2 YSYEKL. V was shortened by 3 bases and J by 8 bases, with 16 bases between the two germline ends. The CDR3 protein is CASSQIPGPGEKLFF. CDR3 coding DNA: TGCGCCAGCAGCCAGATCCCGGGTCCGGGAGAAAAACTGTTTTTT.

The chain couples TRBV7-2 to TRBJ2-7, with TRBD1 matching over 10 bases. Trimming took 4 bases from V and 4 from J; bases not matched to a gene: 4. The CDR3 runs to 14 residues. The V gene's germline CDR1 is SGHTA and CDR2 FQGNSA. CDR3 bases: TGTGCCAGCAGCTGGGACAGGGGTTTTTACGAGCAGTACTTC. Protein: CASSWDRGFYEQYF.

CDR3 bases: TGTGCCAGCAGTTTAGGGGGGCCTCCCTACGAGCAGTACTTC. Translating gives CASSLGGPPYEQYF. This sequence joins TRBV27 and TRBJ2-7; either TRBD1 or TRBD2 may fit D (6 bases each). Between the trimmed V and J ends, which lost 2 bases and 2 bases, there was a span of 10 bases. Germline V gives CDR1 MNHEY, CDR2 SMNVEV (reference sequence). The CDR3 contains 14 residues.

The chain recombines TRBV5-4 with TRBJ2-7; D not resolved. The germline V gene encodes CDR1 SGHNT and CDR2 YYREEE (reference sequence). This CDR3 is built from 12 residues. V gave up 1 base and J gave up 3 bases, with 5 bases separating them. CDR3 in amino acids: CASSLINYEQYF. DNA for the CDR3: TGTGCCAGCAGCTTGATAAACTACGAGCAGTACTTC.

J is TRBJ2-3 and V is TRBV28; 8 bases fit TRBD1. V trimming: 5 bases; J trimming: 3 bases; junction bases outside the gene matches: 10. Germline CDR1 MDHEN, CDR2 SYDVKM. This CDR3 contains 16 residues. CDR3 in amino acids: CASSLEDREGTDTQYF. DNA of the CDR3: TGTGCCAGCAGTCTAGAGGACAGGGAAGGGACAGATACGCAGTATTTT. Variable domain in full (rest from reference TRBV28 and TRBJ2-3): DVKVTQSSRYLVKRTGEKVFLECVQDMDHENMFWYRQDPGLGLRLIYFSYDVKMKEKGDIPEGYSVSREKKERFSLILESASTNQTSMYLCASSLEDREGTDTQYFGPGTRLTVL.

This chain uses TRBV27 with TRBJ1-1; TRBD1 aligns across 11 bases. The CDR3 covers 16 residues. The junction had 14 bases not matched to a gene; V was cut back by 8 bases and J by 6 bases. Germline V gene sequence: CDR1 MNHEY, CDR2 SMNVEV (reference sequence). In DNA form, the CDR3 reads TGTGCCAGCCAAGAATCCCCCGGGACAGGGGGTTCTGAAGCTTTCTTT. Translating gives CASQESPGTGGSEAFF.

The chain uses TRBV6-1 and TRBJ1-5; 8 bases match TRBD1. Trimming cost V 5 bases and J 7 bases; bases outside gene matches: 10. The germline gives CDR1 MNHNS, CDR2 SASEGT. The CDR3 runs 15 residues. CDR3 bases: TGTGCCAGCAGTACCCCCGGACAGGGCGGGCAGCCCCAGCATTTT. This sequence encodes CASSTPGQGGQPQHF.